The next 5 T cell receptor beta chains were all read from a single sample in a study of blood T cell repertoires in COVID-19. Repertoires were generated with immunoSEQ multiplex PCR, while TCRdb's copy carries only in-frame clones and drops some. In the table there are approximately 11,000 clones, 90% of which are singletons. Sequencing input: peripheral blood. The origin of the receptors is a human donor in a cohort sampled during active COVID-19.

The genes are TRBV5-6 and TRBJ2-7; 11 nucleotides align to TRBD1. Trimming at V came to 4 bases and at J to 2 bases, leaving 5 bases not matched to a gene. Per the germline V gene, CDR1 is SGHDT and CDR2 is YYEEEE. CDR3 length equals 15 residues. In DNA, the CDR3 is TGTGCCAGCAGCCGAAGGGACAGGGGGGCCTACGAGCAGTACTTC. Protein sequence: CASSRRDRGAYEQYF. The full variable domain, in which reference TRBV5-6 and TRBJ2-7 provide the parts outside the CDR3, is DAGVTQSPTHLIKTRGQQVTLRCSPKSGHDTVSWYQQALGQGPQFIFQYYEEEERQRGNFPDRFSGHQFPNYSSELNVNALLLGDSALYLCASSRRDRGAYEQYFGPGTRLTVT.

V and J are TRBV7-9 and TRBJ2-1, with D perhaps TRBD2 (6 bases). CDR3 length: 14 residues. The germline gives CDR1 SEHNR, CDR2 FQNEAQ (reference sequence). With 7 bases removed from V and 10 bases from J, the gap between germline ends came to 20 bases. The DNA of the CDR3 is TGTGCCAGCATGACGGGGACTCAGCAAGGCGAGCAGTTCTTC. It translates to CASMTGTQQGEQFF. The entire variable domain, with the rest obtained from reference TRBV7-9 and TRBJ2-1, is as follows: DTGVSQNPRHKITKRGQNVTFRCDPISEHNRLYWYRQTLGQGPEFLTYFQNEAQLEKSRLLSDRFSAERPKGSFSTLEIQRTEQGDSAMYLCASMTGTQQGEQFFGPGTRLTVL.

The chain links TRBV11-3 to TRBJ1-6; 7 positions match TRBD1. This CDR3 has 18 residues. The J segment lost 0 bases and the V segment lost 5 bases, leaving 10 bases of the junction unmatched. Germline assignment: CDR1 SGHNT and CDR2 YENEEA. Written as DNA, the CDR3 is TGTGCCAGCAGCCCACAGACAGGGACGAGCTCCTATAATTCACCCCTCCACTTT. It is translated as CASSPQTGTSSYNSPLHF.

This chain uses TRBV6-2 or TRBV6-3 with TRBJ2-1, with 11 bases identical to TRBD2. V gave up 3 bases and J gave up 0 bases; unmatched junction bases: 10. This CDR3 is built from 19 residues. Germline V lookup: CDR1 MNHEY, CDR2 SVGEGT. The CDR3 coding sequence is TGTGCCAGCAGTTATACACTAGCGGGGGTGTTTAGCTCCTACAATGAGCAGTTCTTC. This translates into CASSYTLAGVFSSYNEQFF.

This chain uses TRBV5-1 with TRBJ1-1, with D hard to call. Trimming took off 0 bases at V and 2 bases at J, with 8 bases between the two ends. This CDR3 has 14 amino acids. Germline V gene sequence: CDR1 SGHRS, CDR2 YFSETQ. The chain's CDR3 is CASSLVGPNTEAFF. In nucleotides, the CDR3 is TGCGCCAGCAGCTTGGTGGGCCCTAACACTGAAGCTTTCTTT. The full variable domain, completed using reference TRBV5-1 and TRBJ1-1, is KAGVTQTPRYLIKTRGQQVTLSCSPISGHRSVSWYQQTPGQGLQFLFEYFSETQRNKGNFPGRFSGRQFSNSRSEMNVSTLELGDSALYLCASSLVGPNTEAFFGQGTRLTVV.